This TCR beta chain stems from a study of T cells in Graves' hyperthyroidism and ophthalmopathy. Findings of the study overall: Clonotypes that were expanded in thyroid above 0.001 mostly appeared in blood too.

In the case of this clonotype: Its antigen is still unknown.

V lost 3 bases and J lost 5; bases outside the gene matches: 5. The CDR3 is made up of 15 amino acids. Per germline, CDR1 LNHDA and CDR2 SQIVND (reference sequence). RNA transcripts served as the template for amplifying TCR beta CDR3 regions. The TCR CDR3 was amplified in a first-round RT-PCR using the HTBI primer set. TCRdb ran MiXCR on the multiplex PCR reads and lists one entry per CDR3 protein. The table shows some 550,000 distinct CDR3 sequences, with roughly 20% occurring only once. The clonotype was recovered from a man between 18 and 29 years old with Graves' hyperthyroidism. The sample was blood. The gene calls are TRBV19 and TRBJ2-7, with 12 bases aligning to TRBD1. The CDR3 loop is CASSITGTGGNEQYF. The CDR3 bases are TGTGCCAGTAGTATTACCGGGACAGGGGGCAACGAGCAGTACTTC.